This is a list of T cell receptor beta chains from one sample in a study of beta chain features in type 1 diabetes. The table came from immunoSEQ multiplex PCR; TCRdb's copy has only in-frame clones and leaves some out. The sample includes roughly 370,000 clones, more than 11% seen only once; the top ten take roughly 0.036%. Input material: naive CD4+ T cells from blood. Source of these receptors: a man younger than 40 in good health. Both conserved end residues are part of each CDR3. D genes are given only for firm matches. Some rows mark clone size as missing; the rest say once, few, many or name a class of expanded clone.

j_call,v_call,d_call,clone_size,cdr3_aa,cdr3_nt
TRBJ1-1,TRBV19,TRBD1,NA,CASRGQGDTEAFF,TGTGCCAGTAGGGGACAGGGCGACACTGAAGCTTTCTTT
TRBJ2-4,TRBV6-1,TRBD2,few,CATRSGRARDIQYF,TGTGCCACCCGAAGCGGGAGGGCCAGAGACATTCAGTACTTC
TRBJ2-3,TRBV5-4,NA,few,CASSLPGTDGTDTQYF,TGTGCCAGCAGCCTACCGGGGACGGATGGGACAGATACGCAGTATTTT
TRBJ2-5,TRBV2,NA,NA,CASSDRIGSGETQYF,TGTGCCAGCAGTGATAGAATCGGTTCAGGGGAGACCCAGTACTTC
TRBJ2-1,TRBV29-1,NA,NA,CSVEDLGIGNEQFF,TGCAGCGTTGAAGATTTGGGGATCGGGAATGAGCAGTTCTTC
TRBJ2-1,TRBV15,TRBD1,few,CATSRVLGQGTRSSRGGQFF,TGTGCCACCAGCAGAGTTTTGGGACAGGGGACCAGGAGCTCCCGCGGTGGGCAGTTCTTC
TRBJ2-2,TRBV9,NA,NA,CASSVPPSRDTGELFF,TGTGCCAGCAGCGTCCCCCCTTCGCGGGACACCGGGGAGCTGTTTTTT
TRBJ2-1,TRBV2,TRBD2,NA,CASSERTSGSYNEQFF,TGTGCCAGCAGTGAAAGGACTAGCGGGAGCTACAATGAGCAGTTCTTC
TRBJ1-6,TRBV7-8,NA,NA,CASSSGTYGSSPLHF,TGTGCCAGCAGCTCCGGGACATACGGGTCTTCACCCCTCCACTTT
TRBJ1-5,TRBV30,TRBD1,once,CAWSSGGNQPQHF,TGTGCCTGGAGTTCAGGGGGAAATCAGCCCCAGCATTTT
TRBJ2-5,TRBV30,NA,few,CAWTLPYQETQYF,TGTGCCTGGACCCTCCCTTACCAAGAGACCCAGTACTTC
TRBJ1-1,TRBV6-6,NA,NA,CASSYSSGDTEAFF,TGTGCCAGCAGTTACTCGTCAGGGGATACTGAAGCTTTCTTT
TRBJ1-4,TRBV7-8,TRBD1,few,CASSFGQEFFPAKNEKLFF,TGTGCCAGCAGCTTCGGACAGGAGTTTTTCCCCGCGAAGAATGAAAAACTGTTTTTT
TRBJ1-2,TRBV4-3,NA,NA,CASSQARHRARGNYGYTF,TGCGCCAGCAGCCAAGCCCGACACAGGGCCAGGGGTAACTATGGCTACACCTTC
TRBJ2-3,TRBV18,TRBD2,few,CASSPWSRGSADTQYF,TGTGCCAGCTCACCATGGTCTCGCGGGAGCGCAGATACGCAGTATTTT
TRBJ2-5,TRBV5-1,NA,NA,CASSARRETQYF,TGCGCCAGCAGCGCCCGTCGGGAGACCCAGTACTTC
TRBJ2-1,TRBV9,TRBD2,few,CASSPSVTSGDYNEQFF,TGTGCCAGCAGCCCCTCAGTGACTAGCGGAGATTACAATGAGCAGTTCTTC
TRBJ2-3,TRBV29-1,NA,few,CSVVGQGRTDTQYF,TGCAGCGTTGTAGGCCAGGGGCGCACAGATACGCAGTATTTT
TRBJ2-2,TRBV19,NA,few,CASSGTANTGELFF,TGTGCCAGTTCCGGGACCGCGAACACCGGGGAGCTGTTTTTT
TRBJ2-7,TRBV6-5,NA,NA,CASSSRVGEQYF,TGTGCCAGCAGTTCCAGGGTGGGCGAGCAGTACTTC
TRBJ2-1,TRBV7-2,NA,few,CASSSSSRRGHEQFF,TGTGCCAGCAGCTCGTCTAGCCGGAGAGGTCATGAGCAGTTCTTC
TRBJ2-1,TRBV25-1,NA,few,CASSEYGTPAGNEQFF,TGTGCCAGCAGTGAATATGGGACCCCAGCGGGTAATGAGCAGTTCTTC
TRBJ1-2,TRBV29-1,NA,NA,CSVRLLGGDYGYTF,TGCAGCGTTCGCCTGTTGGGAGGGGACTATGGCTACACCTTC
TRBJ2-1,TRBV6-6,TRBD1,NA,CASRQGVPNEQFF,TGTGCCAGTAGACAGGGCGTCCCCAATGAGCAGTTCTTC
TRBJ2-7,TRBV6-5,NA,once,CASSVRGEQYF,TGTGCCAGCAGTGTACGGGGGGAGCAGTACTTC
TRBJ2-1,TRBV29-1,NA,NA,CSVDPRASDFYNEQFF,TGCAGCGTCGACCCCCGGGCCTCTGACTTTTACAATGAGCAGTTCTTC
TRBJ1-2,TRBV20-1,TRBD1,NA,CSVKGQLGYTF,TGCAGTGTAAAGGGACAGCTTGGCTACACCTTC
TRBJ1-4,TRBV29-1,NA,few,CSVEGNGEKLFF,TGCAGCGTTGAGGGAAACGGTGAAAAACTGTTTTTT
TRBJ1-4,TRBV2,NA,NA,CASGESTNEKLFF,TGTGCCAGCGGAGAGTCAACTAATGAAAAACTGTTTTTT
TRBJ2-3,TRBV29-1,TRBD1,NA,CSVKTGGKDTQYF,TGCAGCGTTAAGACAGGGGGGAAAGATACGCAGTATTTT
TRBJ2-4,TRBV7-8,TRBD1,NA,CASSLGQGVGKNIQYF,TGTGCCAGCAGCTTAGGACAGGGTGTGGGCAAAAACATTCAGTACTTC
TRBJ1-2,TRBV7-2,TRBD1,NA,CASSLGQSYGYTF,TGTGCCAGCAGCTTGGGACAGTCCTATGGCTACACCTTC
TRBJ2-1,TRBV29-1,TRBD2,NA,CSVAVTSGYNEQFF,TGCAGCGTTGCCGTGACTAGCGGCTACAATGAGCAGTTCTTC